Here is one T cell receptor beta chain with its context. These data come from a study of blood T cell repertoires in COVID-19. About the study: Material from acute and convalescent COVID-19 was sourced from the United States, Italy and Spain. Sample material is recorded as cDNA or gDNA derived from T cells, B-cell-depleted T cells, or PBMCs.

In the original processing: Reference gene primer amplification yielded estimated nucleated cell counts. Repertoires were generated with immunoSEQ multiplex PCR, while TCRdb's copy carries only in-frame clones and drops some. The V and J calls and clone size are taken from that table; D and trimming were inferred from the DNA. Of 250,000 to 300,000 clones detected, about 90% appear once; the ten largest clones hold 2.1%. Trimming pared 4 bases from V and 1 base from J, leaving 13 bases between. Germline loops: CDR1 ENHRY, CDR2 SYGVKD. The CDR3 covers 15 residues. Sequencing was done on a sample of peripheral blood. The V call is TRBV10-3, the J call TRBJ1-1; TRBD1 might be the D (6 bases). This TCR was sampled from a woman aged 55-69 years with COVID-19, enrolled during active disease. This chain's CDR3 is CAISGTGQSNTEAFF. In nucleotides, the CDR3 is TGTGCCATCAGTGGTACCGGACAGTCGAACACTGAAGCTTTCTTT.